A selection of T cell receptor beta chains follows, all from one sample in a study of T-cell reconstitution after alpha-beta-depleted transplantation in children. TCRdb itself ran the PCR reads through MiXCR, one entry per CDR3 protein. The top ten hold 14% of the sample, which has around 490,000 distinct CDR3 sequences, about 10% seen once. This sample comprised PBMCs, mostly from graft donor cells, obtained 180 days after TCRalphabeta/CD19-depleted stem cell transplant. The receptors come from a female patient aged 2-9 years who had a stem cell transplant for aplastic anemia, so the T cells may come from the graft donor. The conserved cysteine and the conserved F or W are not part of the CDR3 here. A D gene is named only where the DNA matches it firmly.

>TRBV15|NA|12
ATSLELTIAEAF
>TRBV28|NA|11
ASSQIARNEQF
>TRBV15|NA|13
ATSSSGSSYNEQF
>TRBV6-2/TRBV6-3|NA|10
AGSYPARPQH
>TRBV7-9|NA|14
ASSPSPGEEENIQY
>TRBV10-2|TRBD1|14
ASSDGTGGANYGYT
>TRBV15|TRBD1|13
ATSRDRAGKETQY
>TRBV28|TRBD1|13
ASSFYRGGNTEAF
>TRBV7-2|TRBD1|13
ASSWPGTANEKLF
>TRBV28|TRBD2|18
ASSFAGLAGGPLGTDTQY
>TRBV5-6|NA|9
ASSLATEAF